Listed here is a single T cell receptor beta chain. No antigen is known for it. No qualities accompany the bases; no much larger clone lies one base away. This sample stems from a study of blood T cell repertoires in COVID-19 (dated by TCRdb to the early 2020s). About the study as a whole: The collaborator samples originated in the United States, Italy and Spain and spanned the acute and convalescent phases of COVID-19. The material from the prospective study consisted of cDNA or gDNA derived from T cells, B-cell-depleted T cells, or PBMCs. Deeply sampled blood TCRbeta repertoires from subjects exposed to, actively infected with, or recovered from COVID-19 were included in the dataset. Samples came from the ongoing ImmuneRACE study (first 160 participants) plus 1,254 subjects from 6 global collaborators. A de-identified subject ID, COVID-19 status, age in years and sex were almost always included in the sample metadata. Where HLA class I and class II types were available, the types were taken from metadata supplied by the sample provider, not from assay-based typing. The repertoires were released in a freely available public database meant as a resource for research on the immune response to SARS-CoV-2.

Whole blood was collected in K2EDTA tubes by collaborating institutions according to the institutions' own protocols. Collaborator samples were shipped for TCRbeta analysis as frozen whole blood, isolated PBMCs, or DNA extracted from either sample type. Beyond this particular receptor, the publication reports: The amount of clinical and demographic metadata varied by source and participant and was provided uncurated.

The immunoSEQ Assay, a bias-controlled multiplex PCR, was used to amplify TCRbeta CDR3 regions from genomic DNA. Processing in the source paper ran as follows. The number of nucleated cells in each sample was estimated from the amplification of reference gene primers within the assay. To quantify the absolute abundance of each unique TCRbeta CDR3 rearrangement, sequence reads were collapsed and filtered. For each sample, productive Simpson clonality was calculated as the square root of Simpson's diversity index across productive rearrangements. Not all clones reach the TCRdb copy of this immuneACCESS table, which keeps in-frame sequences only. Checked studies attribute under half of the gap to unresolved V genes and leave the rest unexplained. V and J calls plus clone size are reproduced from that table; the DNA served to infer D and trimming. For this sample there are about 80,000 clones; roughly four fifths appear just once. More than 10% of the sample is in the top ten clones.

Including the terminal cysteine and phenylalanine, the CDR3 comprises 13 residues. The sequence is cut down to CDR3 DNA, 39 bases in frame from base 1. Trimming at the junction amounts to 3 bases on V and 9 bases on J, and the germline ends lie 12 bases apart. From the germline V gene (reference sequence), CDR1 is DFQATT and CDR2 is SNEGSKA. The sequence joins TRBV20-1 to TRBJ1-6; possibly the D gene is TRBD1, per 5 matching bases. The sequencing sample was made of peripheral blood. This receptor was taken from a man older than 75 with acute or convalescent COVID-19. The nucleotides are TGCAGTGCTAGTGGGGAGGGGCTTTCACCCCTCCACTTT. It is translated as CSASGEGLSPLHF.